The source of this TCR beta chain is a study of CD8 T cells in ankylosing spondylitis. General observations from the study: From matched ankylosing spondylitis synovial fluid, disease-linked clones were reportedly recovered at significantly enriched levels. Seemingly characteristic of ankylosing spondylitis blood was a TCR beta motif consisting of under ten highly homologous variants. Within peripheral blood, clones linked to disease were CD8+ and relatively rare.

V dropped 5 bases and J dropped 4; count of bases not matched to a gene: 4. The length of the CDR3 is 12 residues. From germline, CDR1 is SQVTM and CDR2 ANQGSEA. TCRdb reprocessed the 5' RACE reads with MiXCR, giving one entry per CDR3 protein. The repertoire holds 50,000 to 70,000 distinct CDR3 sequences, roughly 6.1% seen once, with around 5.3% in the top ten. This clonotype was seen more than once but under ten times. What it recognizes is unknown. The clonotype was recovered from a male donor with ankylosing spondylitis. Sample: synovial fluid, either unsorted or a sorted T cell fraction (not recorded which). This chain uses TRBV29-1 with TRBJ1-1; 7 nucleotides match TRBD1. The CDR3, as DNA: TGCAGCGTTTTACAGGGGAGCACTGAAGCTTTCTTT. Residues: CSVLQGSTEAFF.